This TCR beta chain originates from a study of blood T cells in healthy people across ages. Overall study: Capture via template switching afforded approximately one barcoded beta molecule per two T cells.

Study-wide points: For the donors, CMV status was unknown and possibly confounded expanded clonotype changes.

A sample-barcoded 5' primer and a J-beta primer mix were used in a second PCR of roughly 6 to 12 cycles. Each cDNA molecule, via a template-switch adaptor with 12 random nucleotides, was tagged. CDR3-containing paired-end reads numbered at least 2.5 million in each sample. TCRdb reprocessed the 5' RACE reads with MiXCR, giving one entry per CDR3 protein. The table shows some 1.7 million distinct CDR3 sequences, with 25% to 30% occurring only once. The CDR3 runs 15 residues. Trimming pared 1 base from V and 1 base from J, leaving 10 bases between. The V gene's germline CDR1 is GTSNPN and CDR2 SVGIG (reference sequence). To note about this clonotype: What it binds is unknown.

This chain joins TRBV30 and TRBJ2-2, with a tentative D call TRBD1 (5 bases). Sequenced material: blood. This TCR was recovered from a woman in her thirties in good health. The CDR3 bases are TGTGCCTGGAGTGAACAGGCTATGAACACCGGGGAGCTGTTTTTT. Protein: CAWSEQAMNTGELFF.